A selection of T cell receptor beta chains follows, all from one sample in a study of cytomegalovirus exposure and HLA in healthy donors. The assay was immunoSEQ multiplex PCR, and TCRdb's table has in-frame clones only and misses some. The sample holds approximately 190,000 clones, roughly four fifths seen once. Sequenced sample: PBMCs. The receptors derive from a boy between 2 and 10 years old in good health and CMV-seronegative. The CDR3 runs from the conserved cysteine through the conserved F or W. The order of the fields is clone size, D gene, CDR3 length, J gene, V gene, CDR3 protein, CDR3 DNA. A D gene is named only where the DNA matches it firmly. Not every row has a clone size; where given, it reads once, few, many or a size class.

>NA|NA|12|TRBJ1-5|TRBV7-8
CASSFINQPQHF
TGTGCCAGCAGCTTTATTAATCAGCCCCAGCATTTT
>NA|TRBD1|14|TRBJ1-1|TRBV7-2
CASSYQQGRSEAFF
TGTGCCAGCAGCTACCAACAGGGGAGGAGTGAAGCTTTCTTT
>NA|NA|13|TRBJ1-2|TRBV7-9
CASSPTGQNGYTF
TGTGCCAGCAGCCCTACCGGACAGAATGGCTACACCTTC
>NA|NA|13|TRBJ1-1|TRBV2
CASSGHQIEGAFF
TGTGCCAGCAGTGGACACCAGATCGAGGGTGCTTTCTTT
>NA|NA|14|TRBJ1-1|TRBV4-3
CASSQVGHGTEAFF
TGCGCCAGCAGCCAAGTGGGGCACGGCACTGAAGCTTTCTTT
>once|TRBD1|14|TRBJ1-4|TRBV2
CASSAGQGYEKLFF
TGTGCCAGCAGTGCGGGACAGGGGTATGAAAAACTGTTTTTT
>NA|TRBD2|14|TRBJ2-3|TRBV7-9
CASSLLTSVDTQYF
TGTGCCAGCAGCTTACTCACTAGCGTGGATACGCAGTATTTT
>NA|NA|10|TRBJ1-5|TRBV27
CATQRQPQHF
TGTGCCACCCAGAGGCAGCCCCAGCATTTT
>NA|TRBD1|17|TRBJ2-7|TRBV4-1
CASSQEYRGRNRYEQYF
TGCGCCAGCAGCCAAGAGTACAGGGGGCGTAATAGGTACGAGCAGTACTTC
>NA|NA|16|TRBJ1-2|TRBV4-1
CASSQEANGANYGYTF
TGCGCCAGCAGCCAAGAGGCGAACGGGGCTAACTATGGCTACACCTTC
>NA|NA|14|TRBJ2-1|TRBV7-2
CASSERTVYNEQFF
TGTGCCAGCAGCGAGAGGACAGTTTACAATGAGCAGTTCTTC
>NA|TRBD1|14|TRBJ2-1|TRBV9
CASSGATTGNEQFF
TGTGCCAGCAGCGGCGCCACGACAGGGAATGAGCAGTTCTTC
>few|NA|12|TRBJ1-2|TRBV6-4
CASTLPDYGYTF
TGTGCCAGCACCCTACCCGACTATGGCTACACCTTC
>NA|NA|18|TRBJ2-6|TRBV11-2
CASSSPEFGTSGANVLTF
TGTGCCAGCAGCTCTCCTGAATTCGGGACATCGGGGGCCAACGTCCTGACTTTC
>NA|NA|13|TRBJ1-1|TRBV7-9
CASSRVQGTEAFF
TGTGCCAGCAGCCGAGTTCAGGGAACTGAAGCTTTCTTT
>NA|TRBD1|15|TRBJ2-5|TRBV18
CASSPQAGGQETQYF
TGTGCCAGCTCACCCCAGGCAGGGGGTCAAGAGACCCAGTACTTC
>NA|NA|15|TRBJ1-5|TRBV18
CASSPNRVHNQPQHF
TGTGCCAGCTCCCCCAACAGGGTCCACAATCAGCCCCAGCATTTT
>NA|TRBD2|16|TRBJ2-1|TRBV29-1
CSVGAGPSGEYNEQFF
TGCAGCGTTGGGGCGGGCCCTAGCGGGGAGTACAATGAGCAGTTCTTC
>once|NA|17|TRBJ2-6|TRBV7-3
CASSLRSGQAGANGLTF
TGTGCCAGCAGCTTAAGGTCAGGCCAGGCTGGGGCCAACGGCCTGACTTTC
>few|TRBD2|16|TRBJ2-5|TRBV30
CAGEDGGGAYRKAQYF
TGTGCCGGGGAGGATGGCGGGGGGGCCTATCGGAAGGCCCAGTACTTC
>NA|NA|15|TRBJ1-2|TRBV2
CASSDGLRANYGYTF
TGTGCCAGCAGTGATGGTCTCCGCGCCAACTATGGCTACACCTTC
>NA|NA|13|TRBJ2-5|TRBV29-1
CSTDRGRGETQYF
TGCAGCACGGACCGGGGTCGGGGAGAGACCCAGTACTTC
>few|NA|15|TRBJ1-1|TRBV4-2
CASSQGMGGNTEAFF
TGTGCCAGCAGCCAAGGTATGGGGGGGAACACTGAAGCTTTCTTT
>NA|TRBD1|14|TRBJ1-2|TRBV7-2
CASSSRQGNYGYTF
TGTGCCAGCAGCTCCCGACAGGGTAACTATGGCTACACCTTC
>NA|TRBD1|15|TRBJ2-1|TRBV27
CASSKIRTGGNEQFF
TGTGCCAGCAGTAAGATCAGGACAGGGGGGAATGAGCAGTTCTTC
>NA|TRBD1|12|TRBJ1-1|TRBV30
CAWSRTGLEAFF
TGTGCCTGGAGCCGGACAGGGCTTGAAGCTTTCTTT
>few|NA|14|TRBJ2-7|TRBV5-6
CASSLAGLSYEQYF
TGTGCCAGCAGCTTGGCGGGTCTCTCCTACGAGCAGTACTTC
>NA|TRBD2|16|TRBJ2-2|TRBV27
CASSVLAGVSTGELFF
TGTGCCAGCAGTGTCCTAGCGGGGGTAAGCACCGGGGAGCTGTTTTTT
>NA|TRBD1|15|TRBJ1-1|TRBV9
CASSVQGEPNTEAFF
TGTGCCAGCAGCGTACAGGGGGAACCGAACACTGAAGCTTTCTTT
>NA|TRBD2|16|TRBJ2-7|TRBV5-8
CASSRTTSGGPYEQYF
TGTGCCAGCAGCCGCACTACTAGCGGGGGTCCCTACGAGCAGTACTTC
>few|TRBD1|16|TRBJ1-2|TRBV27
CASSPGQGKPNYGYTF
TGTGCCAGCAGCCCTGGACAGGGGAAACCAAACTATGGCTACACCTTC
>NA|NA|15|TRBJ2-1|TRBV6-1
CASSPERASYNEQFF
TGTGCCAGCAGTCCAGAGCGGGCCTCATACAATGAGCAGTTCTTC
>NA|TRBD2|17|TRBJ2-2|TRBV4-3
CASSQGLAGVNTGELFF
TGCGCCAGCAGCCAAGGACTAGCGGGGGTGAACACCGGGGAGCTGTTTTTT
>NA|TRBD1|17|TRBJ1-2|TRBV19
CASSMAGQGPSNYGYTF
TGTGCCAGTAGTATGGCGGGACAGGGGCCCTCTAACTATGGCTACACCTTC
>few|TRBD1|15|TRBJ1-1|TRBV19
CASSLRPGQGAEAFF
TGTGCCAGTAGTCTCCGCCCGGGACAGGGTGCTGAAGCTTTCTTT
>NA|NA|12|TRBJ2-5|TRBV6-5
CASSLEGETQYF
TGTGCCAGCAGTTTGGAGGGAGAGACCCAGTACTTC
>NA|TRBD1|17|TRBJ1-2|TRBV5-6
CASSLISRYGQAGGYTF
TGTGCTAGCAGCTTGATAAGCAGGTACGGACAGGCGGGCGGCTACACCTTC
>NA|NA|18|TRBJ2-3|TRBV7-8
CASSADRVLILSTDTQYF
TGTGCCAGCAGCGCCGACAGAGTCCTGATACTTAGCACAGATACGCAGTATTTT
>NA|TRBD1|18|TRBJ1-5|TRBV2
CASSPRDRGPYSNQPQHF
TGTGCCAGCAGTCCCCGGGACAGGGGCCCATATAGCAATCAGCCCCAGCATTTT
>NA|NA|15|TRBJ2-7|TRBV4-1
CASSQVGGGTYEQYF
TGCGCCAGCAGCCAAGTAGGGGGGGGGACCTACGAGCAGTACTTC
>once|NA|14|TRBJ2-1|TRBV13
CASSTRDSYNEQFF
TGTGCCAGCAGCACCCGGGACTCCTACAATGAGCAGTTCTTC
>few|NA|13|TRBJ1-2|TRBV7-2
CASSSGLPYGYTF
TGTGCCAGCAGCTCGGGACTCCCCTATGGCTACACCTTC
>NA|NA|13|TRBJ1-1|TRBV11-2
CASSHTGWNEALF
TGTGCCAGCAGCCATACAGGGTGGAATGAAGCTCTCTTT
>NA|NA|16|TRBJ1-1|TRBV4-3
CASSRIGLGVDTEAFF
TGCGCCAGCAGCCGGATTGGACTCGGGGTGGACACTGAAGCTTTCTTT
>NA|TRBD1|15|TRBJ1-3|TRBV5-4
CASTIGTGPGNTIYF
TGTGCCAGCACCATAGGGACAGGGCCCGGAAACACCATATATTTT